The rows below give T cell receptor beta chains drawn from one sample of a study of cytomegalovirus exposure and HLA in healthy donors. Clones were sequenced by immunoSEQ multiplex PCR, and TCRdb holds only the in-frame ones, with some missing. The sample lists 150,000 or so clones, just under 80% occurring once. Sequenced input: PBMCs. These receptors were taken from a woman aged 45 to 65 in good health and CMV-seropositive. Each CDR3 is given with its conserved first and last residue. Each record gives: D gene, V gene, clone size, J gene, CDR3 protein, CDR3 DNA. D genes are given only for firm matches. Only some rows state a clone size, as once, few, many or a class for expanded clones.

D gene: NA; V gene: TRBV19; clone size: NA; J gene: TRBJ1-2; CDR3 protein: CASSIAGNGYTF; CDR3 DNA: TGTGCTAGTAGTATAGCGGGGAACGGCTACACCTTC
D gene: NA; V gene: TRBV27; clone size: NA; J gene: TRBJ2-3; CDR3 protein: CASSSVRSTQYF; CDR3 DNA: TGTGCCAGCAGTTCCGTTCGGAGTACGCAGTATTTT
D gene: TRBD2; V gene: TRBV28; clone size: NA; J gene: TRBJ2-1; CDR3 protein: CASSLSVGSGRNNEQFF; CDR3 DNA: TGTGCCAGCAGTTTATCCGTTGGGAGCGGGAGAAACAATGAGCAGTTCTTC
D gene: TRBD2; V gene: TRBV4-2; clone size: NA; J gene: TRBJ2-7; CDR3 protein: CASSQPWGASGIPYEQYF; CDR3 DNA: TGTGCCAGCAGCCAGCCCTGGGGGGCTAGCGGGATACCCTACGAGCAGTACTTC
D gene: NA; V gene: TRBV10-3; clone size: NA; J gene: TRBJ1-2; CDR3 protein: CAISEAVPNYGYTF; CDR3 DNA: TGTGCCATCAGTGAGGCAGTACCTAACTATGGCTACACCTTC
D gene: NA; V gene: TRBV19; clone size: NA; J gene: TRBJ1-4; CDR3 protein: CASSRAGTNEKLFF; CDR3 DNA: TGTGCCAGTAGTCGTGCAGGGACTAATGAAAAACTGTTTTTT
D gene: TRBD1; V gene: TRBV28; clone size: once; J gene: TRBJ2-7; CDR3 protein: CASTDRGFFNEQYF; CDR3 DNA: TGTGCCAGCACGGACAGGGGTTTTTTCAACGAGCAGTACTTC
D gene: TRBD1; V gene: TRBV5-8; clone size: NA; J gene: TRBJ1-4; CDR3 protein: CASSGTGTTNEKLFF; CDR3 DNA: TGTGCCAGCAGCGGGACAGGGACGACTAATGAAAAACTGTTTTTT
D gene: TRBD1; V gene: TRBV28; clone size: NA; J gene: TRBJ2-7; CDR3 protein: CASRTGTGAYEQYF; CDR3 DNA: TGTGCCAGCAGGACCGGGACAGGGGCCTACGAGCAGTACTTC
D gene: TRBD1; V gene: TRBV6-5; clone size: NA; J gene: TRBJ1-1; CDR3 protein: CASNTMDRTEAFF; CDR3 DNA: TGTGCCAGCAATACGATGGACAGGACTGAAGCTTTCTTT
D gene: TRBD1; V gene: TRBV30; clone size: NA; J gene: TRBJ2-7; CDR3 protein: CAWRYPDRVLYEQYF; CDR3 DNA: TGTGCCTGGAGGTATCCGGACAGGGTACTCTACGAGCAGTACTTC
D gene: TRBD2; V gene: TRBV5-4; clone size: NA; J gene: TRBJ2-1; CDR3 protein: CASSLGLAGELGREQFF; CDR3 DNA: TGTGCCAGCAGCTTAGGACTAGCGGGAGAGCTGGGGCGGGAGCAGTTCTTC
D gene: TRBD1; V gene: TRBV7-2; clone size: NA; J gene: TRBJ1-1; CDR3 protein: CASSYTLGQSGGAFF; CDR3 DNA: TGTGCCAGCAGCTACACCTTGGGACAGTCCGGGGGAGCTTTCTTT
D gene: NA; V gene: TRBV7-2; clone size: NA; J gene: TRBJ1-6; CDR3 protein: CASSLTDIGSPLHF; CDR3 DNA: TGTGCCAGCAGCCTCACGGACATTGGGTCACCCCTCCACTTT
D gene: NA; V gene: TRBV5-1; clone size: NA; J gene: TRBJ2-7; CDR3 protein: CASSLAPEDEQYF; CDR3 DNA: TGCGCCAGCAGCTTGGCCCCCGAGGACGAGCAGTACTTC